This T cell receptor (beta chain) derives from a study of CD8+ T cells in alopecia areata. Sequencing relied on a cDNA template that was reverse transcribed from extracted RNA. This table comes from immunoSEQ multiplex PCR, and its TCRdb copy is limited to in-frame clones, with some not included. The sample includes approximately 63,000 clones, 60% seen only once; the top ten take under 20%. CDR3 length: 15 amino acids. Germline loops: CDR1 MNHEY, CDR2 SVGAGI. V lost 2 bases and J lost 3; bases outside the gene matches: 1. This chain joins TRBV6-5 and TRBJ2-1; 10 nucleotides agree with TRBD2. The sequence came from a human donor with alopecia areata. The sample in question was CD8+ T cells sorted from blood, obtained at week 0. The DNA of the CDR3 is TGTGCCAGCAGTTACCTAGCGGGGGACTACAATGAGCAGTTCTTC. Amino acid sequence: CASSYLAGDYNEQFF.